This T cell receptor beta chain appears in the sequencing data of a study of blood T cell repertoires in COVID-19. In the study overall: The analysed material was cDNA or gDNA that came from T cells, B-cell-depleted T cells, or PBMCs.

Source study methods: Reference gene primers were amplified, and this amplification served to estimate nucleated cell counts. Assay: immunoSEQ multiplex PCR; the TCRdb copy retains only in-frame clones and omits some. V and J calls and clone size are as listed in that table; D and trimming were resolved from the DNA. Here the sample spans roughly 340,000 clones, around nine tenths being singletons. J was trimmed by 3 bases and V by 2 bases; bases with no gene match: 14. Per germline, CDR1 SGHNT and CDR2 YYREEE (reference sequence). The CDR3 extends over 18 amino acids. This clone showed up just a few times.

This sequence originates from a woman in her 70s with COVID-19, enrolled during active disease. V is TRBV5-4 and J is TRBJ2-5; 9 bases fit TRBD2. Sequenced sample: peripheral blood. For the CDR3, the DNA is TGTGCCAGCAGCTTCGTAGTATTGGCGGGGGGGAGCAAAGAGACCCAGTACTTC. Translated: CASSFVVLAGGSKETQYF.